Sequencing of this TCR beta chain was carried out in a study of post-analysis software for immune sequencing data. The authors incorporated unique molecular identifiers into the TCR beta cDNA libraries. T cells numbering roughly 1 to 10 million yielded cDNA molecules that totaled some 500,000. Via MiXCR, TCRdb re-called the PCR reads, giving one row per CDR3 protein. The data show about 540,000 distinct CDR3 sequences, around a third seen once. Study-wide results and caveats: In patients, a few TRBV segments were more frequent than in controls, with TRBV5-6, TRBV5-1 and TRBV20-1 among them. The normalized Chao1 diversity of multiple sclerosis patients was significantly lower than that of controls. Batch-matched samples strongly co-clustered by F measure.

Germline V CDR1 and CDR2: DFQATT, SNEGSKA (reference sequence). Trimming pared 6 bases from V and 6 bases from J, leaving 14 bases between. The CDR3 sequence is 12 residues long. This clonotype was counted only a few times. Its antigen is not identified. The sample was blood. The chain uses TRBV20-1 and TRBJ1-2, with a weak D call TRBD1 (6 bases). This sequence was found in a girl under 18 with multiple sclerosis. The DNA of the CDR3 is TGCAGTGCGACCACAGGGAGCCATGGCTACACCTTC. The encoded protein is CSATTGSHGYTF.